This T cell receptor beta chain emerged from a study of blood T cell repertoires in COVID-19. Study as a whole: Donors in the United States, Italy and Spain gave samples during acute or convalescent COVID-19.

The table lists this clone with a few counts. Sequencing used immunoSEQ multiplex PCR; TCRdb keeps in-frame clones, though not all of them. The repertoire has around 140,000 clones, roughly 87% of them found once; the top ten carry under 4.5%. The study assigned cohorts using participant-reported clinical history. V shed 0 bases and J 4 bases; nucleotides not matched to a gene: 5. This CDR3 spans 16 amino acids. The germline V gene has CDR1 LGHDT and CDR2 YNNKEL (reference sequence). This TCR was sampled from a woman between 40 and 50 years old who had been exposed to COVID-19. V and J are TRBV3-1 (or the pseudogene TRBV3-2) and TRBJ2-3; TRBD2 aligns across 9 bases. The sequencing sample was made of PBMCs or T cells enriched from blood (not recorded which). In DNA form, the CDR3 reads TGTGCCAGCAGCCAAGATCAGCTAGCGGGGTCAGATACGCAGTATTTT. Translating gives CASSQDQLAGSDTQYF.